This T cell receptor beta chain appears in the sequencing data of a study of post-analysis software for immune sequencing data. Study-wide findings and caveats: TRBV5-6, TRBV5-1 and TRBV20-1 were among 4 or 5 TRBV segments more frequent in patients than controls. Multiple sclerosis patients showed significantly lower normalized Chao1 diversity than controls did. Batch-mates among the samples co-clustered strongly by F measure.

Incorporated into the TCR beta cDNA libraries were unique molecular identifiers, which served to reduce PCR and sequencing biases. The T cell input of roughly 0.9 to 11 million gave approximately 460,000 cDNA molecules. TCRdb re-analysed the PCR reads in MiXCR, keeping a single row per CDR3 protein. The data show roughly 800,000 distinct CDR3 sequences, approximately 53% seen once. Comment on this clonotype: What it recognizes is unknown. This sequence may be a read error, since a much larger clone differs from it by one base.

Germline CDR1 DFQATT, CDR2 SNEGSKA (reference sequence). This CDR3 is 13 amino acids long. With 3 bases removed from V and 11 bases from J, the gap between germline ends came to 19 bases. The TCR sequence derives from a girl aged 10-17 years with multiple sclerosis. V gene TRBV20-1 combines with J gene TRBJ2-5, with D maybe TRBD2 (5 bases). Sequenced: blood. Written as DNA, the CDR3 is TGCAGTGCTAGTGCGGGCGGCACCTACAAGCAGTACTTC. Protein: CSASAGGTYKQYF.